Below are 11 T cell receptor beta chains sequenced from a single sample in a study of patients and donors after allogeneic stem cell transplantation. In TCRdb, the RT-PCR reads were re-called with MiXCR into one record per CDR3 protein. This sample has roughly 880,000 distinct CDR3 sequences, with roughly 18% found just once. Material for sequencing was blood, either unsorted or a sorted T cell fraction (not recorded which). These receptors were taken from a human donor who was either an allogeneic HSCT recipient or a stem cell or donor lymphocyte infusion donor (not recorded which). It is not recorded whose cells these are; they may come from a transplant donor.

The chain combines TRBV7-9 with TRBJ2-3; D unclear. The germline V gene encodes CDR1 SEHNR and CDR2 FQNEAQ (reference sequence). This CDR3 contains 16 residues. V lost 1 base, J lost 8 bases, and 19 bases lay in between. The CDR3 coding sequence is TGTGCCAGCAGCTTAGGGTGGGCCCTAGGAAGTTCTACGCAGTATTTT. It is translated as CASSLGWALGSSTQYF.

The J gene is TRBJ1-3, the V gene TRBV29-1; D unresolved. The germline gives CDR1 SQVTM, CDR2 ANQGSEA. The CDR3 is made up of 15 amino acids. With 0 bases removed from V and 0 bases from J, the gap between germline ends came to 9 bases. CDR3 protein: CSVEDLPLSGNTIYF. The DNA of the CDR3 is TGCAGCGTTGAAGATTTGCCACTCTCTGGAAACACCATATATTTT.

CDR3 amino acids: CASSFLLQGRAEAFF. Here the CDR3 DNA reads TGTGCCAGCAGTTTCCTCCTACAGGGCAGGGCTGAAGCTTTCTTT. The rearrangement uses TRBV27 and TRBJ1-1, with TRBD1 as a possible D gene (6 bases). CDR3 size: 15 residues. In germline, CDR1 is MNHEY, CDR2 SMNVEV (reference sequence). The germline V and J ends were trimmed by 3 bases and 6 bases, with 17 bases remaining between them.

CDR3 sequence: CSALTRSGTDTQYF. For the CDR3, the DNA is TGCAGTGCTCTCACCAGGTCCGGCACAGATACGCAGTATTTT. This rearrangement joins TRBV20-1 to TRBJ2-3; D is undetermined. The CDR3 is 14 residues long. Trimming cost V 5 bases and J 1 base, with 13 bases left between them. Germline CDR1 reads DFQATT; CDR2 reads SNEGSKA (reference sequence).

This clonotype came up many times. The junction and the germline gene differ at one end; a read error may be behind it. The chain's CDR3 is CASSPRTRTDTQYF. CDR3 in DNA: TGCGCCAGCAGCCCAAGGACCCGCACGGATACGCAGTATTTT. The rearrangement joins TRBV5-1 to TRBJ2-3; D not certain. This CDR3 contains 14 residues. Germline CDR1 is SGHRS and CDR2 is YFSETQ.

The chain combines TRBV9 with TRBJ2-7; the D gene is possibly TRBD1 (5 bases). V lost 0 bases, J lost 1 base, and 8 bases lay in between. Germline CDR1 and CDR2: SGDLS and YYNGEE. The CDR3 covers 14 residues. CDR3 nucleotide sequence: TGTGCCAGCAGCGTAGACCAGGGTTCCTACGAGCAGTACTTC. Residues: CASSVDQGSYEQYF.

This clonotype has a handful of counts. This chain joins TRBV4-3 and TRBJ2-1; D possibly corresponds to TRBD2 (6 bases). V was cut by 3 bases and J by 2 bases, with 11 bases left in between. The CDR3 is made up of 15 amino acids. Germline CDR1 LGHNA, CDR2 YSLEER. CDR3 sequence (DNA): TGCGCCAGCAGCCATGGCCCGGGGGCCTACAATGAGCAGTTCTTC. It codes for CASSHGPGAYNEQFF.

The CDR3 sequence: CAVRTGNRNYGYTF. The CDR3 coding sequence is TGTGCCGTACGGACAGGGAACCGTAACTATGGCTACACCTTC. The chain links TRBV2 to TRBJ1-2; 8 bases agree with TRBD1. From germline, CDR1 is SNHLY and CDR2 FYNNEI. Trimming removed 11 bases from V and 1 base from J; junction bases left unmatched: 9. The length of the CDR3 is 14 residues.

This clonotype was seen ten or more times. V gene TRBV5-1 combines with J gene TRBJ2-1; weak D call: TRBD1 (5 bases). Trimming took 0 bases from V and 10 from J, leaving 14 bases between them. The CDR3 totals 14 residues. Germline CDR1 and CDR2: SGHRS and YFSETQ. CDR3 sequence reads: CASSLEQGVGEQFF. CDR3 bases: TGCGCCAGCAGCTTGGAGCAGGGTGTAGGAGAGCAGTTCTTC.

The V and J genes are TRBV5-1 and TRBJ2-6; D call uncertain. V was cut by 4 bases and J by 0 bases, with 8 bases left in between. Per the germline V gene, CDR1 is SGHRS and CDR2 is YFSETQ. The CDR3 runs 15 residues. CDR3 bases: TGCGCCAGCAGCCCGGGCCACTCTGGGGCCAACGTCCTGACTTTC. Its protein is CASSPGHSGANVLTF.

The chain combines TRBV18 with TRBJ1-1; a weak D match, TRBD1 (6 bases). V dropped 4 bases and J dropped 8 bases, with 23 bases sitting between them. Looked up from germline, CDR1 is KGHSH and CDR2 is LQKENI. This CDR3 has 16 amino acids. CDR3 amino acids: CASSLRGLLGFDEAFF. The CDR3 DNA is TGTGCCAGCTCACTTAGGGGGTTACTAGGGTTCGACGAAGCTTTCTTT.